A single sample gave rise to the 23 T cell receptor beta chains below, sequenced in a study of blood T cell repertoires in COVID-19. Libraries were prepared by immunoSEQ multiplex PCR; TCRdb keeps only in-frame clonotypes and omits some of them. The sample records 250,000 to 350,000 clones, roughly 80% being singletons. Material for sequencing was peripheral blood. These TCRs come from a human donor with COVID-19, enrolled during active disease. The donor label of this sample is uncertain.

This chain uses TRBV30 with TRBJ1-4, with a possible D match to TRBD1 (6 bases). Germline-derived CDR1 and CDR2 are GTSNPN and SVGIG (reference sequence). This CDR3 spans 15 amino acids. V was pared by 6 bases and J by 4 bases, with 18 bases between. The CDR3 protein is CACYRVGPINEKLFF. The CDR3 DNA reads TGTGCCTGCTACAGGGTAGGACCAATTAATGAAAAACTGTTTTTT. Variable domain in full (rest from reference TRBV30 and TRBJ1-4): SQTIHQWPATLVQPVGSPLSLECTVEGTSNPNLYWYRQAAGRGLQLLFYSVGIGQISSEVPQNLSASRPQDRQFILSSKKLLLSDSGFYLCACYRVGPINEKLFFGSGTQLSVL.

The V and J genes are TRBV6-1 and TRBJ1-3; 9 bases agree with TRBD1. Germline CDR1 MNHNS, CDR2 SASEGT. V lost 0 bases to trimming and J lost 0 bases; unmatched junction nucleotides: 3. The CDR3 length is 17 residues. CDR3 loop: CASSEATGGISGNTIYF. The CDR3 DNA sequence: TGTGCCAGCAGTGAAGCGACAGGGGGGATCTCTGGAAACACCATATATTTT.

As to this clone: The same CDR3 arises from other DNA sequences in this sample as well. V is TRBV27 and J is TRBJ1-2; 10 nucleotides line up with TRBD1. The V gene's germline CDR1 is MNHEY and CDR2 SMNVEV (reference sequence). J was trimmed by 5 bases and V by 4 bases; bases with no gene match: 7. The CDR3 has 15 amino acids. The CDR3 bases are TGTGCCAGCAGTTCTCCGGGACAGGGGAATTATGGCTACACCTTC. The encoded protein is CASSSPGQGNYGYTF.

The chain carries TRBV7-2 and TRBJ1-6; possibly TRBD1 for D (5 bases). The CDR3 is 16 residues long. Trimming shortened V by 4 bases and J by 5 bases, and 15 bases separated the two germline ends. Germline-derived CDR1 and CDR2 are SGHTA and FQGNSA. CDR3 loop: CASSSRGGSNNSPLHF. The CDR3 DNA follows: TGTGCCAGCAGCTCCCGGGGGGGGTCCAATAATTCACCCCTCCACTTT.

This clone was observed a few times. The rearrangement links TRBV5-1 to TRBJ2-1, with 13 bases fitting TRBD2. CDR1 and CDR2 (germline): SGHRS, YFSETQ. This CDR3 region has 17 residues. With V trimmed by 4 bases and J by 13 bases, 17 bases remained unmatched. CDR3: CASSQTPGTSGMGPQFF. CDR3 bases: TGCGCCAGCAGCCAGACCCCCGGGACTAGCGGGATGGGGCCTCAGTTCTTC.

For the CDR3, the DNA is TGTGCCAGCAGCTCACTATCTAACTATGGCTACACCTTC. This codes for CASSSLSNYGYTF. This rearrangement joins TRBV5-6 to TRBJ1-2; no firm D call. The V end lost 3 bases, the J end lost 0 bases, and 6 bases lay between the germline ends. Germline-derived CDR1 and CDR2 are SGHDT and YYEEEE. This CDR3 has 13 residues. Variable domain in full (rest from reference TRBV5-6 and TRBJ1-2): DAGVTQSPTHLIKTRGQQVTLRCSPKSGHDTVSWYQQALGQGPQFIFQYYEEEERQRGNFPDRFSGHQFPNYSSELNVNALLLGDSALYLCASSSLSNYGYTFGSGTRLTVV.

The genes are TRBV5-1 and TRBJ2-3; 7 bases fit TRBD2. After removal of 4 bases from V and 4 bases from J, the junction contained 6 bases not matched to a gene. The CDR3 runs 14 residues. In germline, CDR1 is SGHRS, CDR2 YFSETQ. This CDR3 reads CASSPGLDADTQYF. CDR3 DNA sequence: TGCGCCAGCAGCCCAGGACTAGACGCAGATACGCAGTATTTT.

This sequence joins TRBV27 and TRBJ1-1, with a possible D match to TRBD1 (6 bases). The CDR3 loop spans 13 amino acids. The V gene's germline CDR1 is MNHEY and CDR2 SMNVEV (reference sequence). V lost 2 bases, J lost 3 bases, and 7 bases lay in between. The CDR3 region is CASSLEGDTEAFF. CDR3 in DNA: TGTGCCAGCAGTTTAGAGGGGGACACTGAAGCTTTCTTT.

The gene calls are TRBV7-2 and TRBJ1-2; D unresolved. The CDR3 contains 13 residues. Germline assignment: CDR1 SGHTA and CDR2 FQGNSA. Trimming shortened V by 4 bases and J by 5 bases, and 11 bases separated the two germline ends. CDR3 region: CASSSWAGYGYTF. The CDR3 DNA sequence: TGTGCCAGCAGCTCTTGGGCAGGATATGGCTACACCTTC.

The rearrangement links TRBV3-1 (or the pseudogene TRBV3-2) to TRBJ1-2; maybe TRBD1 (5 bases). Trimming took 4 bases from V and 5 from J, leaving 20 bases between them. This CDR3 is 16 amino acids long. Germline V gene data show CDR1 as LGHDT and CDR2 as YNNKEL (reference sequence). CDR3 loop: CASSPTWSGNRYGYTF. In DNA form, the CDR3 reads TGTGCCAGCAGCCCAACGTGGTCAGGGAATAGGTATGGCTACACCTTC.

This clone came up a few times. CDR3 nucleotides: TGTGCCAGCAGTCCCCAACTTGCGGCCCCGGAGACCCAGTACTTC. It encodes CASSPQLAAPETQYF. This chain connects TRBV6-5 to TRBJ2-5; D gene ambiguous. This CDR3 has 15 residues. The germline V gene has CDR1 MNHEY and CDR2 SVGAGI. The ends were cut back, 5 bases at V and 5 bases at J, with 18 bases in the middle.

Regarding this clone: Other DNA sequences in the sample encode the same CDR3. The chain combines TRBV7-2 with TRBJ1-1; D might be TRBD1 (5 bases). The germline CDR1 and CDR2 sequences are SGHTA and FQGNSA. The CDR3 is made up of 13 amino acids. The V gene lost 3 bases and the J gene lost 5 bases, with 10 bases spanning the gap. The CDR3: CASSFRGGTEAFF. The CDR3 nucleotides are TGTGCCAGCAGCTTCCGCGGGGGTACTGAAGCTTTCTTT.

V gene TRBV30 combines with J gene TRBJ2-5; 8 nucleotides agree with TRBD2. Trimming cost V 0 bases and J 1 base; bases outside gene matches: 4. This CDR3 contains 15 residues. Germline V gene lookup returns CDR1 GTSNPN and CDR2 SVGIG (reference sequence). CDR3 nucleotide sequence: TGTGCCTGGAGTGTATCGGGGGGGTTCCAAGAGACCCAGTACTTC. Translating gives CAWSVSGGFQETQYF.

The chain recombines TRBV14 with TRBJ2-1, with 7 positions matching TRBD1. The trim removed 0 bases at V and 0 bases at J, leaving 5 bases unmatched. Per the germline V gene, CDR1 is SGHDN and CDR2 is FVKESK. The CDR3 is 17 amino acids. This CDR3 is CASSQDGWDSSYNEQFF. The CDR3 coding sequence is TGTGCCAGCAGCCAAGATGGTTGGGACAGCTCCTACAATGAGCAGTTCTTC.

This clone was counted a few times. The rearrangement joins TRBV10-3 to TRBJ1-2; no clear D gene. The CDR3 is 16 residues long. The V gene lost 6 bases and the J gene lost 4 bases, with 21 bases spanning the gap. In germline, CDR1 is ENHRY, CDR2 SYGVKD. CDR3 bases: TGTGCCATCAGCGCTCAGATGGGGTGGGAGACCTATGGCTACACCTTC. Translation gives CAISAQMGWETYGYTF.

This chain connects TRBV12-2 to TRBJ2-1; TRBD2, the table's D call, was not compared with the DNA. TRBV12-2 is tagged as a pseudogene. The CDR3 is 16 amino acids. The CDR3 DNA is TGTGCAAGTCGCCCGAGAAGACTAGTATACGGCAATGAGCAGTTCTTC. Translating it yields CASRPRRLVYGNEQFF.

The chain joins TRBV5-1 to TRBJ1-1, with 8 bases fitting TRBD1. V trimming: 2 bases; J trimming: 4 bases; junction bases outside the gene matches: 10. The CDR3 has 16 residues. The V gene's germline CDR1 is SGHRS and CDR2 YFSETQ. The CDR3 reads CASSLTPQGAGTEAFF. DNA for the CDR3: TGCGCCAGCAGCTTAACCCCCCAGGGGGCCGGCACTGAAGCTTTCTTT.

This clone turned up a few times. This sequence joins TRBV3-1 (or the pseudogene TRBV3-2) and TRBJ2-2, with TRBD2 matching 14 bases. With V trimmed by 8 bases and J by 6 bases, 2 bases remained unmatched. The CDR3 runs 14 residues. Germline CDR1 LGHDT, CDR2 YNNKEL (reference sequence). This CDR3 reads CASATSGRAGELFF. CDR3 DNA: TGTGCCAGCGCGACTAGCGGGAGGGCCGGGGAGCTGTTTTTT.

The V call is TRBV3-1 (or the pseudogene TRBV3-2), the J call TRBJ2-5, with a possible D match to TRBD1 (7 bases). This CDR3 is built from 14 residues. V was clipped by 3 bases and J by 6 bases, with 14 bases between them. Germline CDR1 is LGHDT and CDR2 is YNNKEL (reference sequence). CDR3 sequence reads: CASSQQGGAKTQYF. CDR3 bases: TGTGCCAGCAGCCAGCAGGGGGGCGCGAAGACCCAGTACTTC.

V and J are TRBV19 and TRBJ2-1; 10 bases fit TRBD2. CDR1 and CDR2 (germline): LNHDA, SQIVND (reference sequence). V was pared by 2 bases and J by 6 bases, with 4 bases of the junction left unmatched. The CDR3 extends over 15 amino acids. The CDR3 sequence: CASSIRVAGGNEQFF. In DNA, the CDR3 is TGTGCCAGTAGTATAAGGGTAGCGGGAGGCAATGAGCAGTTCTTC.

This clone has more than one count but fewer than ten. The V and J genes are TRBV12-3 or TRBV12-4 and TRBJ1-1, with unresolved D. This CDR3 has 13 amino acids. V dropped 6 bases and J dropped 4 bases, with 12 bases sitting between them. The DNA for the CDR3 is TGTGCCAGCAGGAGGGCGGCCGCCACTGAAGCTTTCTTT. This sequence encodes CASRRAAATEAFF.

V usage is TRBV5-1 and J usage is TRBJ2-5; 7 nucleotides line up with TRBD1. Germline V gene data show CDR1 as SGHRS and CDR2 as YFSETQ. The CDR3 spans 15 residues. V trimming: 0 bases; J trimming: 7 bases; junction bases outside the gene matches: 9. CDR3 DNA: TGCGCCAGCAGCTTGGACCAGGGGACAGTGGGGACCCAGTACTTC. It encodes CASSLDQGTVGTQYF.

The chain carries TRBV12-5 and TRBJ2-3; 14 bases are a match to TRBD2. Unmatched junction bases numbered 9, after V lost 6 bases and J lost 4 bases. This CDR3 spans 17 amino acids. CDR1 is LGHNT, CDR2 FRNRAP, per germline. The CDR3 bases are TGTGCTAGTGGGCCCGGGACTAGCGGGAGTTTTTCAGATACGCAGTATTTT. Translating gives CASGPGTSGSFSDTQYF.